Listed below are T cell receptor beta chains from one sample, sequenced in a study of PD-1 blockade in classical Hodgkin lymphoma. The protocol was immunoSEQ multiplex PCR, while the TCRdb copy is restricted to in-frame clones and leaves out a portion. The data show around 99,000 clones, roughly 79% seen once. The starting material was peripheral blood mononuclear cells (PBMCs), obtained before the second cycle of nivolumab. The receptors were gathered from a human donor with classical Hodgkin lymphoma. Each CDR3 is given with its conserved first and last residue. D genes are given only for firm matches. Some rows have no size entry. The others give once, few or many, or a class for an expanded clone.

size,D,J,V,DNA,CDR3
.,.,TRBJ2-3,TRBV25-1,TGTGCCAGCAGCCCCCGCGACCCCAACAGAGATACGCAGTATTTT,CASSPRDPNRDTQYF
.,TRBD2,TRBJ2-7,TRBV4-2,TGTGCCAGCAGCCCGGGACTAGCGGGAGTATTGTACGAGCAGTACTTC,CASSPGLAGVLYEQYF
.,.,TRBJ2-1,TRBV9,TGTGCCAGCAGCCGCGTGTACAATGAGCAGTTCTTC,CASSRVYNEQFF
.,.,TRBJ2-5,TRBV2,TGTGCCAGCAGGTTGGAGGCAGGGAACCAAGAGACCCAGTACTTC,CASRLEAGNQETQYF
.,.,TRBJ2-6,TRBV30,TGTGCCTGGAGTGTCGGAGGTGGGGCCAACGTCCTGACTTTC,CAWSVGGGANVLTF
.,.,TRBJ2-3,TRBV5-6,TGTGCCAGCAGCCGGGTGGGGACAGATACGCAGTATTTT,CASSRVGTDTQYF
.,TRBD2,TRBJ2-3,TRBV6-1,TGTGCCAGCAGTGCCAGAGGAGCGGGAGGCACAGATACGCAGTATTTT,CASSARGAGGTDTQYF
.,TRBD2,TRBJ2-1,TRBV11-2,TGTGCCAGCAGCTTTACTAGCGGGAGGGACAATGAGCAGTTCTTC,CASSFTSGRDNEQFF
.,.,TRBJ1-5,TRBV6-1,TGTGCCAGCAGTGAAGCGGGTTGGAATCAGCCCCAGCATTTT,CASSEAGWNQPQHF
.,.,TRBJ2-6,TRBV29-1,TGCAGCGTTGAGTCCAGGAGCACACCCTCTGGGGCCAACGTCCTGACTTTC,CSVESRSTPSGANVLTF
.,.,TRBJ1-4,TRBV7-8,TGTGCCACCTCGCGGGGAGATAATGAAAAACTGTTTTTT,CATSRGDNEKLFF
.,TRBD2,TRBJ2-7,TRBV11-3,TGTGCCAGCAGCTTGGGAGGGAGAGGTCGCGAGCAGTACTTC,CASSLGGRGREQYF
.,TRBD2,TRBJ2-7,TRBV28,TGTGCCATCGAGCGACTAGCAGGAGCCAACGAGCAGTACTTC,CAIERLAGANEQYF
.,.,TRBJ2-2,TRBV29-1,TGCAGCGTTGAAGTCGTGACAGCGAACACCGGGGAGCTGTTTTTT,CSVEVVTANTGELFF
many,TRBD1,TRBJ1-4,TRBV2,TGTGCCAGCAGCCTCGGACAGGGGATTAATGAAAAACTGTTTTTT,CASSLGQGINEKLFF
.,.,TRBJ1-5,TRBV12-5,TGTGCTAGTGGTTTGGGGACAGACGCAAAGTATAGCAATCAGCCCCAGCATTTT,CASGLGTDAKYSNQPQHF
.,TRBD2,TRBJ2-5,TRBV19,TGTGCCAGTAGTATACTAGCGGGAGGGCAGGAGACCCAGTACTTC,CASSILAGGQETQYF
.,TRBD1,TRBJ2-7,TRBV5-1,TGCGCCAGCAGCACACAGGGGGCGGGCTACGAGCAGTACTTC,CASSTQGAGYEQYF
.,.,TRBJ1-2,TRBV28,TGTGCCAGCAGTTTGGGGAATCAGGGGTACTATGGCTACACCTTC,CASSLGNQGYYGYTF
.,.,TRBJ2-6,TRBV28,TGTGCCAGCAGTTGGGGGCTCGGCGACTCTGGGGCCAACGTCCTGACTTTC,CASSWGLGDSGANVLTF
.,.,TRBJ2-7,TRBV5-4,TGTGCCAGCAGCTTGCCGCCTTTTTTTGAGCAGTACTTC,CASSLPPFFEQYF
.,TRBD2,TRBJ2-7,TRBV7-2,TGTGCCAGCAGCTTACTCGGGCGGGAGTTAGGCGAGCAGTACTTC,CASSLLGRELGEQYF
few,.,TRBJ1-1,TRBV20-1,TGCAGTGCTTTAATGAACACTGAAGCTTTCTTT,CSALMNTEAFF
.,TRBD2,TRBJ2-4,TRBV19,TGTGCCAGTAGTATAACTACCGGGACTAGCGGGAGGGCCAGAAACATTCAGTACTTC,CASSITTGTSGRARNIQYF
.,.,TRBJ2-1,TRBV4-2,TGTGCCAGCAGCCAAGATCCTGGGTCGCTAAAGAGGGAGCAGTTCTTC,CASSQDPGSLKREQFF
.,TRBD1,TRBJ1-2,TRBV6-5,TGTGCCAGCAGTCGCCTGACAGGGACCAACTATGGCTACACCTTC,CASSRLTGTNYGYTF
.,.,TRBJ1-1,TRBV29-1,TGCAGCGTTCGGGGGGAAGGGGCTGAAGCTTTCTTT,CSVRGEGAEAFF
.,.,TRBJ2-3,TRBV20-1,TGCAGTGCTAGTACCGATACGCAGTATTTT,CSASTDTQYF
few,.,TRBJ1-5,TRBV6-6,TGTGCCAGCACCGACGGCACAGGGCTTAATCAGCCCCAGCATTTT,CASTDGTGLNQPQHF
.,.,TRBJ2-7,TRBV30,TGTGCCTGGAGTGTCCCAGGGGTCGGCGAGCAGTACTTC,CAWSVPGVGEQYF
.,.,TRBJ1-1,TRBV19,TGTGCCAGTAGTCGGGGGCCTTTCACTGAAGCTTTCTTT,CASSRGPFTEAFF
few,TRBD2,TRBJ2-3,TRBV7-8,TGTGCCAGCAGCTACCTCAGCGGGAGGTTGACAGATACGCAGTATTTT,CASSYLSGRLTDTQYF
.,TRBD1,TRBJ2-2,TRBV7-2,TGTGCCAGCAGCTTCACAGGGGGCGCCACGGTCGCCGGGGAGCTGTTTTTT,CASSFTGGATVAGELFF
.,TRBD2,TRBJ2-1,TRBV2,TGTGCCAGCCGGGGACTAGTATCACGTGAGCAGTTCTTC,CASRGLVSREQFF
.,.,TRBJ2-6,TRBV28,TGTGCCAGCAGCTTCAGGGGTGCTGGGGCCAACGTCCTGACTTTC,CASSFRGAGANVLTF
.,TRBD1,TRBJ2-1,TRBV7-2,TGTGCCAGCAGACCCGGGACAGGGACGGCCCATGAGCAGTTCTTC,CASRPGTGTAHEQFF
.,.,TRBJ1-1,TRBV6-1,TGTGCCAGCAGTGAAGCGGGTCGTGGGGCGAACACTGAAGCTTTCTTT,CASSEAGRGANTEAFF
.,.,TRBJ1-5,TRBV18,TGTGCCAGCTCACCCCAGGACCCATATAGCAATCAGCCCCAGCATTTT,CASSPQDPYSNQPQHF
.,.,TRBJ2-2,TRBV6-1,TGTGCCAGCCTAAGACAGGAGGGGGCCGGGGAGCTGTTTTTT,CASLRQEGAGELFF
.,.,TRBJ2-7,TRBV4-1,TGCGCCAGCAGCCCCAGGTCTCTCGGGGGCCCCTACGAGCAGTACTTC,CASSPRSLGGPYEQYF
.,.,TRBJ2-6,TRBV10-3,TGTGCCATCGGCGGCTCTGGGGCCAACGTCCTGACTTTC,CAIGGSGANVLTF
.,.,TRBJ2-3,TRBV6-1,TGTGCCAGCAGTGAAGCAATAGCAGTACGCACAGATACGCAGTATTTT,CASSEAIAVRTDTQYF
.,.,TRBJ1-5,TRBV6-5,TGTGCCAGCAGTTACACGAAAAGCAATCAGCCCCAGCATTTT,CASSYTKSNQPQHF
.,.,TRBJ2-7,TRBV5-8,TGTGCCAGCAGCTTCGGTTGGGGTTACGAGCAGTACTTC,CASSFGWGYEQYF
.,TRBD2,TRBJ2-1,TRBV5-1,TGCGCCAGCAGCTTGAGCAGCGGGAGTGTCACCTACAATGAGCAGTTCTTC,CASSLSSGSVTYNEQFF
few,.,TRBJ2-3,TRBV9,TGTGCCAGCAGCGTTGGAAGGGTCACAGATACGCAGTATTTT,CASSVGRVTDTQYF
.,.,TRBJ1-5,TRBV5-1,TGCGCCAGCAGCTTGTCCCCCTCGGGAAATCAGCCCCAGCATTTT,CASSLSPSGNQPQHF
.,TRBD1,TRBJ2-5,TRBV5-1,TGCGCCAGCAGCTTGGGACAGGGTGAGACCCAGTACTTC,CASSLGQGETQYF
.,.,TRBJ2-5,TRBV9,TGTGCCAGCAGCCTTGGGGCTGGGGAGACCCAGTACTTC,CASSLGAGETQYF
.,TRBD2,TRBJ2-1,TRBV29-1,TGCAGCGTCGGGGTAGCGGGAGGGTGGAATGAGCAGTTCTTC,CSVGVAGGWNEQFF
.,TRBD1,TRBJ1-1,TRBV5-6,TGTGCCAGCAGCTTTCGGACAGGGGCAGTGAACACTGAAGCTTTCTTT,CASSFRTGAVNTEAFF